The T cell receptor beta chain under discussion was sequenced for a study of blood T cell repertoires in COVID-19. Clones were read by immunoSEQ multiplex PCR, and TCRdb kept only the in-frame ones, dropping some. The sample includes 310,000 or so clones, over 75% seen only once; the top ten take 1.1%. Participants reported their clinical history, and cohort assignment relied on those reports. Germline loops: CDR1 LNHDA, CDR2 SQIVND (reference sequence). The CDR3 consists of 15 residues. Trimming cost V 7 bases and J 7 bases; bases outside gene matches: 7. The receptor comes from a woman between 25 and 40 years old who had recovered from COVID-19. Input material: PBMCs or T cells enriched from blood (not recorded which). The gene calls are TRBV19 and TRBJ2-2; 12 bases agree with TRBD2. CDR3 protein: CASTPLAGGIGELFF. The CDR3 DNA is TGTGCCAGTACCCCCCTAGCGGGAGGGATCGGGGAGCTGTTTTTT.